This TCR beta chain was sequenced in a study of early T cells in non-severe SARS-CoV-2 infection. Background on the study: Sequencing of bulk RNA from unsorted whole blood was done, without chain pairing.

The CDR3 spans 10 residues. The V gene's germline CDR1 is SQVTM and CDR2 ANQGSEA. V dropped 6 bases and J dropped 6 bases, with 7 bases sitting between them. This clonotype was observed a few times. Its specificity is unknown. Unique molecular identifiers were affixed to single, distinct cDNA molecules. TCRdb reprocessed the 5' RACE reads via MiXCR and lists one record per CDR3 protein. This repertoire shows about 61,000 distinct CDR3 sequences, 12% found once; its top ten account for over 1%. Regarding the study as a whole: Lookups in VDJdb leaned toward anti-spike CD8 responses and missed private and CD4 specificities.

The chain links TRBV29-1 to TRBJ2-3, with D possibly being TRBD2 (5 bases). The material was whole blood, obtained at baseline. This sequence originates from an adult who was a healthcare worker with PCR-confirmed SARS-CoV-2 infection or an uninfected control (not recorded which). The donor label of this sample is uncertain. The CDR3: CSVQRDTQYF. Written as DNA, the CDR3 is TGCAGCGTCCAGCGGGATACGCAGTATTTT.